The clone carrying this T cell receptor (beta chain) was counted once. Its antigen is currently unknown. This entry belongs to a study of T cell responses to AZD1222 COVID-19 vaccine. The V and J ends lost 4 bases and 1 base, in that order; junction bases with no gene match: 3. The V gene's germline CDR1 is SGHTA and CDR2 FQGNSA. The CDR3 consists of 15 residues. The repertoire was sequenced with immunoSEQ multiplex PCR; TCRdb's copy has only in-frame clones and lacks some. The sample holds 150,000 to 200,000 clones, roughly nine tenths seen once. General study points: The study identified only five to seven AZD1222 recipients as seropositive at baseline. Dominant CD4 TCR responses targeted spike regions 160-218 and 743-854. The donor cohort was predominantly white British with a female majority, and clonal diversity may have been underestimated. All repertoire sampling was performed exclusively after the peak T cell response.

The V and J genes are TRBV7-2 and TRBJ1-1; 10 positions agree with TRBD1. The material sequenced was peripheral blood, taken 28 days after the second AZD1222 dose. The receptor's source is an adult who received the AZD1222 COVID-19 vaccine. The CDR3 sequence: CASSSTGGWNTEAFF. The DNA for the CDR3 is TGTGCCAGCAGCTCGACAGGGGGCTGGAACACTGAAGCTTTCTTT.